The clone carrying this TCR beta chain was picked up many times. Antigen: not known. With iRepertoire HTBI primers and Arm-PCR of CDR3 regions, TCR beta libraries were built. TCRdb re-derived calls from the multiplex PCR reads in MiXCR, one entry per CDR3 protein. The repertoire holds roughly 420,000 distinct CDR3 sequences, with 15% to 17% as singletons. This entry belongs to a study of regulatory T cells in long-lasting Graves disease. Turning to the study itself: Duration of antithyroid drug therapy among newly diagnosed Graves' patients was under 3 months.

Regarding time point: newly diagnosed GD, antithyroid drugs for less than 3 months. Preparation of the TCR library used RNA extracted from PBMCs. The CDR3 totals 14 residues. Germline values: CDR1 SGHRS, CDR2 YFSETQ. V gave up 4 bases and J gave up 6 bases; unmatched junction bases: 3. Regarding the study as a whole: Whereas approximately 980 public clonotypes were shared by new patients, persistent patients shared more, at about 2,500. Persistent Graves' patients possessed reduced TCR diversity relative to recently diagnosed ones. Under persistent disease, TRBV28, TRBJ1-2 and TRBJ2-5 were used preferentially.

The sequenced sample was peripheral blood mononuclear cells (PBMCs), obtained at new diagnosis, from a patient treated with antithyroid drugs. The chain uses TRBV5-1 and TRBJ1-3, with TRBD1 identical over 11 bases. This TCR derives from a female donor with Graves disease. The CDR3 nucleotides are TGCGCCAGCAGCCCAGGACAGGGGGCAAACACCATATATTTT. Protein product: CASSPGQGANTIYF.